This T cell receptor beta chain was profiled in a study of blood T cells in healthy people across ages. Germline loops: CDR1 SGHTA, CDR2 FQGTGA. The CDR3 totals 16 residues, both ends included. Overall study findings and caveats: Lack of knowledge of donor CMV status possibly confounded expanded clonotype changes. It was the long-lived donors that had more naive CD4+ cells and higher diversity than aged donors.

This clonotype showed up just a few times. Its specificity is not known. The DNA is omitted, as the CDR3 cannot be located on it reliably, and the CDR3 follows TCRdb's listing. Primers used in a second PCR of roughly 6 to 11 cycles were a sample-barcoded 5' primer and a J-beta primer mix. TCRdb re-called the 5' RACE reads through MiXCR, storing one row per CDR3 protein. The table lists roughly 1,000,000 distinct CDR3 sequences, about 23% of them singletons. These sequences were also reported in another study, on T cells of mothers and their children. Per that paper: Whether related or unrelated, pairs show similar shaping of TCR recombination output by thymic selection. Persistent microchimeric T cell clones were sought, and none were detected.

This rearrangement joins TRBV7-3 to TRBJ1-3. This sequence originates from a girl aged 2 to 9 in good health. Source material: blood. CDR3 sequence reads: CASSLPTFGSVNTIYF.